This T cell receptor (beta chain) is from a study of CD8 T cells in ankylosing spondylitis. Broader study findings: Earlier work had already found some motif variants in reactive arthritis synovial fluid and blood.

Of note for this clonotype: What it binds is unknown.

Per germline, CDR1 GTSNPN and CDR2 SVGIG (reference sequence). The CDR3 spans 14 residues. Trimming took off 0 bases at V and 0 bases at J, with 8 bases between the two ends. TCRdb used MiXCR to reprocess the 5' RACE reads, holding one entry per CDR3 protein. This sample has 190,000 or so distinct CDR3 sequences, with around 13% found just once. The chain has TRBV30 and TRBJ1-1; D is ambiguous. The TCR was taken from a male donor with ankylosing spondylitis or in good health (not recorded which). Source material: blood, either unsorted or a sorted T cell fraction (not recorded which). CDR3 in DNA: TGTGCCTGGAGTGTTAAGATTTTGAACACTGAAGCTTTCTTT. Its translation is CAWSVKILNTEAFF.